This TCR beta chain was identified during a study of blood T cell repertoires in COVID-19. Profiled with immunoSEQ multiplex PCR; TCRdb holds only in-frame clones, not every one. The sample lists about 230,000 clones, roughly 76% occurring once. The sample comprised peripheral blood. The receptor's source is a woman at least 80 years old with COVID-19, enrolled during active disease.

The chain's CDR3 is CAWSAGGSSYEQYF. In DNA, the CDR3 is TGTGCCTGGAGTGCGGGGGGGAGCTCCTACGAGCAGTACTTC. This sequence joins TRBV30 and TRBJ2-7; 8 bases line up with TRBD2. The CDR3 covers 14 residues. The germline V gene has CDR1 GTSNPN and CDR2 SVGIG (reference sequence). The V segment lost 1 base and the J segment 0 bases; nucleotides outside the gene matches: 2.